This TCR beta chain stems from a study of Ad26.COV2.S vaccination and SARS-CoV-2 variants. Study as a whole: Within the COV1001 Ad26.COV2.S trial arm, the donor was enrolled.

Regarding treatment: some 20 received Ad26.COV2.S at low or high dose, single or two shots; 5 received placebo; per-sample allocation not given. Samples were taken on day 63 after the first vaccine or placebo injection. The donor was a Boston adult aged 18-55 years. This CDR3 has 13 amino acids. Trimming removed 5 bases from V and 6 bases from J, with 11 bases in between. CDR1 and CDR2 (germline): MNHEY, SVGEGT. This clone has more than one count but fewer than ten. TCRdb's copy holds only in-frame clones and misses some; the assay was immunoSEQ multiplex PCR. The repertoire holds some 320,000 clones, with 86% as singletons.

This rearrangement joins TRBV6-2 or TRBV6-3 to TRBJ1-5, with unresolved D. The TCR comes from a person between 18 and 59 years old who received the Ad26.COV2.S COVID-19 vaccine or a placebo. The specimen was peripheral blood, collected in a trial of Ad26.COV2.S vaccine versus placebo. In DNA, the CDR3 is TGTGCCAGCAGTCTACAAATCTTTCAGCCCCAGCATTTT. Translated, it gives CASSLQIFQPQHF.